The 24 T cell receptor beta chains below were found in one sample sequenced in a study of blood T cell repertoires in COVID-19. Produced via immunoSEQ multiplex PCR; TCRdb's table is partial and in-frame only. The top ten clones hold roughly 0.76% of a sample with about 430,000 clones, about 90% of them seen once. The sequenced sample was peripheral blood. Receptor source: a man in his late teens or twenties with COVID-19, enrolled during active disease.

The chain couples TRBV3-1 (or the pseudogene TRBV3-2) to TRBJ2-6; D ambiguous. Trimming took 1 base from V and 4 from J, leaving 8 bases between them. The germline gives CDR1 LGHDT, CDR2 YNNKEL (reference sequence). This CDR3 region has 15 residues. CDR3 loop: CASSQGERGANVLTF. As DNA, the CDR3 is TGTGCCAGCAGCCAAGGCGAGAGGGGGGCCAACGTCCTGACTTTC.

The J gene is TRBJ1-6, the V gene TRBV10-3, with D perhaps TRBD1 (6 bases). Germline V gene sequence: CDR1 ENHRY, CDR2 SYGVKD. This CDR3 is 15 amino acids long. The V and J ends lost 8 bases and 10 bases respectively, with 21 bases between them. In nucleotides, the CDR3 is TGTGCCATCGGCCCCGCCGGGGACATTCAATCACCCCTCCACTTT. Translation gives CAIGPAGDIQSPLHF.

This rearrangement joins TRBV9 to TRBJ2-1, with D hard to call. The CDR3 runs to 13 residues. V gave up 0 bases and J gave up 8 bases, with 9 bases separating them. Germline V gene sequence: CDR1 SGDLS, CDR2 YYNGEE. The DNA of the CDR3 is TGTGCCAGCAGCGTAGTTCCGGTCGATGAGCAGTTCTTC. Translation gives CASSVVPVDEQFF.

The chain carries TRBV9 and TRBJ2-7; 15 bases are shared with TRBD2. The CDR3 has 15 amino acids. Trimming removed 4 bases from V and 6 bases from J; junction bases left unmatched: 5. Looked up from germline, CDR1 is SGDLS and CDR2 is YYNGEE. In nucleotides, the CDR3 is TGTGCCAGCAGCTTCGGACTAGCGGGAGGGCGCGAGCAGTACTTC. Its translation is CASSFGLAGGREQYF.

CDR3 loop: CASSYGGTAGADTQYF. In nucleotides, the CDR3 is TGTGCCAGCAGTTACGGCGGGACTGCGGGGGCAGATACGCAGTATTTT. This chain joins TRBV6-5 and TRBJ2-3; 7 bases match TRBD2. CDR3 length equals 16 residues. J gave up 4 bases and V 2 bases, and 9 bases lay outside the gene matches. Germline CDR1 MNHEY, CDR2 SVGAGI.

A word on this clone: The same CDR3 is also encoded by other DNA sequences in this sample. This rearrangement joins TRBV2 to TRBJ1-5; D remains unclear. The CDR3 loop spans 12 amino acids. V was cut by 4 bases and J by 5 bases, with 6 bases left in between. Germline CDR1 reads SNHLY; CDR2 reads FYNNEI. The CDR3 nucleotides read TGTGCCAGCAGTGTACGGGATCAGCCCCAGCATTTT. This translates into CASSVRDQPQHF.

The chain uses TRBV6-5 and TRBJ1-2, with a possible D match to TRBD1 (5 bases). This CDR3 contains 16 residues. Trimming removed 4 bases from V and 8 bases from J, with 23 bases in between. The germline CDR1 and CDR2 sequences are MNHEY and SVGAGI. CDR3: CASSSTWGVRAKGYTF. In nucleotides, the CDR3 is TGTGCCAGCAGTTCGACCTGGGGGGTGCGAGCGAAAGGCTACACCTTC.

A single count supports this clone. The chain has TRBV2 and TRBJ1-5; possibly TRBD1 for D (5 bases). Trimming removed 2 bases from V and 3 bases from J, with 14 bases in between. CDR1 and CDR2 from the germline V gene are SNHLY and FYNNEI. This CDR3 is 16 amino acids long. CDR3 sequence: CASSEIRGFHNQPQHF. In DNA form, the CDR3 reads TGTGCCAGCAGTGAAATTCGGGGGTTTCACAATCAGCCCCAGCATTTT.

The genes are TRBV14 and TRBJ2-7; no clear D gene. CDR3 size: 14 residues. Germline CDR1 SGHDN, CDR2 FVKESK. V shed 2 bases and J shed 2 bases, with 10 bases lying between them. The CDR3 reads CASSQSRSTYEQYF. The CDR3 coding sequence is TGTGCCAGCAGCCAATCGCGGTCGACCTACGAGCAGTACTTC.

This clone was picked up a small number of times. This rearrangement joins TRBV6-1 to TRBJ1-1; a weak D match, TRBD1 (5 bases). The CDR3 contains 15 residues. CDR1 MNHNS and CDR2 SASEGT come from the germline V gene. V was cut by 2 bases and J by 0 bases, with 10 bases left in between. CDR3 DNA sequence: TGTGCCAGCAGTGAATATTCAGGGATGAACACTGAAGCTTTCTTT. Protein: CASSEYSGMNTEAFF.

The chain is built from TRBV24-1 and TRBJ1-6, with D possibly matching TRBD1 (5 bases). CDR3 size: 13 residues. Germline V gene sequence: CDR1 KGHDR, CDR2 SFDVKD. V was clipped by 3 bases and J by 10 bases, with 9 bases between them. This CDR3 reads CATSDGGYSPLHF. The CDR3, as DNA: TGTGCCACCAGTGATGGGGGGTACTCACCCCTCCACTTT.

This clone was seen only once. The chain combines TRBV18 with TRBJ1-2, with TRBD1 as a possible D gene (6 bases). Trimming took off 0 bases at V and 2 bases at J, with 10 bases between the two ends. The length of the CDR3 is 15 residues. Germline lookup yields CDR1 KGHSH and CDR2 LQKENI. The CDR3 loop is CASSPPSGVNYGYTF. CDR3 sequence (DNA): TGTGCCAGCTCACCACCGTCAGGGGTGAACTATGGCTACACCTTC.

The rearrangement joins TRBV10-3 to TRBJ2-7; 8 positions agree with TRBD1. The CDR3 has 14 amino acids. Per the germline V gene, CDR1 is ENHRY and CDR2 is SYGVKD. Trimming at V came to 8 bases and at J to 1 base, leaving 7 bases not matched to a gene. This chain's CDR3 is CAIAGTGQSYEQYF. CDR3 coding DNA: TGTGCCATCGCTGGGACAGGCCAATCCTACGAGCAGTACTTC.

This chain joins TRBV19 and TRBJ1-4; 8 nucleotides align to TRBD1. V shed 5 bases, J shed 8 bases, and the junction held 7 bases outside the gene matches. Germline-derived CDR1 and CDR2 are LNHDA and SQIVND (reference sequence). This CDR3 comprises 14 residues. CDR3 residues: CASSHQGAGEKLFF. DNA for the CDR3: TGTGCCAGTAGTCACCAGGGGGCAGGGGAAAAACTGTTTTTT.

The genes are TRBV29-1 and TRBJ2-2; a possible D gene is TRBD2 (7 bases). This CDR3 spans 15 amino acids. Germline-derived CDR1 and CDR2 are SQVTM and ANQGSEA. Trimming left V 7 bases short and J 5 bases short, with 20 bases between. CDR3 amino acids: CSAKRAGEGTGELFF. DNA for the CDR3: TGCAGCGCCAAAAGGGCAGGGGAGGGGACCGGGGAGCTGTTTTTT.

The J gene is TRBJ2-7, the V gene TRBV27; 8 nucleotides line up with TRBD2. The CDR3 runs to 14 residues. The junction had 8 bases not matched to a gene; V was cut back by 8 bases and J by 2 bases. CDR1 is MNHEY, CDR2 SMNVEV, per germline (reference sequence). CDR3 nucleotide sequence: TGTGCCAGCCGAACTAGCGGAGCAACCTACGAGCAGTACTTC. Its protein product is CASRTSGATYEQYF.

The chain employs TRBV18 and TRBJ2-3; weak D call: TRBD2 (6 bases). The CDR3 sequence is 15 residues long. V lost 1 base and J 5 bases, leaving 13 bases between the germline ends. From germline, CDR1 is KGHSH and CDR2 LQKENI. The CDR3: CASSPRGGAQDTQYF. The CDR3 DNA follows: TGTGCCAGCTCACCACGAGGAGGGGCTCAAGATACGCAGTATTTT. The full variable domain, rest sourced from reference TRBV18 and TRBJ2-3, is NAGVMQNPRHLVRRRGQEARLRCSPMKGHSHVYWYRQLPEEGLKFMVYLQKENIIDESGMPKERFSAEFPKEGPSILRIQQVVRGDSAAYFCASSPRGGAQDTQYFGPGTRLTVL.

The chain recombines TRBV19 with TRBJ1-5; 7 bases match TRBD1. The CDR3 is 13 residues long. Germline V gene data show CDR1 as LNHDA and CDR2 as SQIVND (reference sequence). The trim removed 7 bases at V and 3 bases at J, leaving 3 bases unmatched. The CDR3 region is CASNDRDNQPQHF. The CDR3 DNA follows: TGTGCCAGTAATGACAGGGACAATCAGCCCCAGCATTTT.

The J gene is TRBJ2-3, the V gene TRBV25-1; TRBD1 matches at 11 bases. The CDR3 totals 16 residues. The V and J ends lost 8 bases and 7 bases, in that order; junction bases with no gene match: 14. From germline, CDR1 is MGHDK and CDR2 SYGVNS. As DNA, the CDR3 is TGTGCCAGCGGACCGGAGGGACAGGGGGTCCCGTATACGCAGTATTTT. Protein product: CASGPEGQGVPYTQYF. Complete variable domain (other parts from reference TRBV25-1 and TRBJ2-3): EADIYQTPRYLVIGTGKKITLECSQTMGHDKMYWYQQDPGMELHLIHYSYGVNSTEKGDLSSESTVSRIRTEHFPLTLESARPSHTSQYLCASGPEGQGVPYTQYFGPGTRLTVL.

This chain joins TRBV5-1 and TRBJ1-3; D unresolved. V dropped 5 bases and J dropped 0 bases, with 6 bases sitting between them. CDR1 is SGHRS, CDR2 YFSETQ, per germline. CDR3 length: 13 residues. CDR3 bases: TGCGCCAGCAGGGGGAGCTCTGGAAACACCATATATTTT. Amino acids: CASRGSSGNTIYF.

The rearrangement joins TRBV15 to TRBJ2-1; the D is unclear. CDR3 length: 14 amino acids. CDR1 LNHNV and CDR2 YYDKDF come from the germline V gene (reference sequence). Trimming took 0 bases from V and 7 from J, leaving 10 bases between them. The CDR3 spells CATSRDRFGNEQFF. Written as DNA, the CDR3 is TGTGCCACCAGCAGAGATCGGTTCGGGAATGAGCAGTTCTTC.

The chain links TRBV3-1 (or the pseudogene TRBV3-2) to TRBJ2-1; TRBD1 agrees at 9 bases. The ends lost 7 bases at V and 9 bases at J; junction bases unmatched: 16. Germline loops: CDR1 LGHDT, CDR2 YNNKEL (reference sequence). This CDR3 contains 16 residues. This CDR3 is CASTIGGTGTLGEQFF. Written as DNA, the CDR3 is TGTGCCAGCACCATCGGCGGGACAGGGACGCTCGGTGAGCAGTTCTTC.

The chain is built from TRBV5-6 and TRBJ2-7, with 8 bases fitting TRBD2. CDR1 and CDR2 from the germline V gene are SGHDT and YYEEEE. V was clipped by 4 bases and J by 6 bases; unmatched bases: 6. The CDR3 spans 13 residues. In DNA, the CDR3 is TGTGCCAGCAGCCCCGGCGGGGGGAGCGAGCAGTACTTC. Translation gives CASSPGGGSEQYF. The variable domain in full, completed from reference TRBV5-6 and TRBJ2-7, reads DAGVTQSPTHLIKTRGQQVTLRCSPKSGHDTVSWYQQALGQGPQFIFQYYEEEERQRGNFPDRFSGHQFPNYSSELNVNALLLGDSALYLCASSPGGGSEQYFGPGTRLTVT.

V usage is TRBV28 and J usage is TRBJ1-1, with TRBD1 matching 9 bases. Germline CDR1 and CDR2: MDHEN and SYDVKM. After removal of 3 bases from V and 4 bases from J, the junction contained 6 bases not matched to a gene. This CDR3 comprises 15 residues. The CDR3 reads CASSLTGGSVTEAFF. The DNA for the CDR3 is TGTGCCAGCAGTTTGACAGGGGGTTCCGTCACTGAAGCTTTCTTT.